The 17 T cell receptor beta chains reported below all come from one sample, sequenced in a study of shared clonotypes between healthy human individuals. Here immunoSEQ multiplex PCR was the method, and the copy in TCRdb shows in-frame clones only, minus some. The sample lists about 2 million clones, about 95% occurring once. Naive CD8 populations comprised CD45RO-negative cells positively selected for CCR7, excluding terminally differentiated effector memory CD45RA+ cells. Material for sequencing was naive CD8+ T cells sorted from blood. These receptors were taken from a man between 18 and 35 years old in good health.

This clone was seen a single time. The germline gene is not matched at one end of the junction; a read error may be the cause. The chain uses TRBV13 and TRBJ2-2; a weak D match, TRBD1 (6 bases). The CDR3 extends over 15 amino acids. Germline V gene sequence: CDR1 PRHDT, CDR2 FYEKMQ (reference sequence). The CDR3 DNA follows: TGTGCCAGCAGCTTAGGCCTCGGGGACACTGGGGAGCTGTTTTTT. This translates into CASSLGLGDTGELFF.

This chain links TRBV4-3 with TRBJ2-2; 7 positions agree with TRBD2. The V gene's germline CDR1 is LGHNA and CDR2 YSLEER. The CDR3 sequence is 19 residues long. Trimming removed 0 bases from V and 4 bases from J; junction bases left unmatched: 14. This CDR3 is CASSQEPPPGEGTTGELFF. The CDR3, as DNA: TGCGCCAGCAGCCAAGAGCCCCCCCCTGGGGAGGGGACCACCGGGGAGCTGTTTTTT.

The chain couples TRBV6-5 to TRBJ1-4, with D uncertain. V was trimmed by 7 bases and J by 0 bases, leaving 12 bases between them. CDR1 is MNHEY, CDR2 SVGAGI, per germline. The CDR3 consists of 15 residues. The CDR3 sequence: CASKEFPATNEKLFF. The CDR3 coding sequence is TGTGCCAGCAAAGAGTTTCCAGCAACTAATGAAAAACTGTTTTTT.

The CDR3 loop is CASSLVGPFYEQYF. Here the CDR3 DNA reads TGTGCCAGCAGCTTAGTAGGCCCTTTCTACGAGCAGTACTTC. V gene TRBV11-2 combines with J gene TRBJ2-7; D gene ambiguous. Germline CDR1 SGHAT, CDR2 FQNNGV. Between the trimmed V and J ends, which lost 1 base and 3 bases, there was a span of 10 bases. The CDR3 has 14 residues.

This chain connects TRBV7-6 to TRBJ2-3, with D perhaps TRBD1 or TRBD2 (5 bases each). This CDR3 has 18 amino acids. Per germline, CDR1 SGHVS and CDR2 FNYEAQ. The V end was cut by 5 bases, the J end by 4 bases, with 25 bases between. This chain's CDR3 is CASSPFHGAPGPPDTQYF. The CDR3, as DNA: TGTGCCAGCAGCCCCTTCCACGGGGCCCCCGGGCCCCCAGATACGCAGTATTTT.

V usage is TRBV5-4 and J usage is TRBJ1-4; D ambiguous. Between the trimmed V and J ends, which lost 3 bases and 8 bases, there was a span of 8 bases. CDR1 is SGHNT and CDR2 is YYREEE in the germline V gene (reference sequence). This CDR3 is 12 amino acids long. The CDR3 nucleotides read TGTGCCAGCAGCTGGGCGGGGGAAAAACTGTTTTTT. The encoded protein is CASSWAGEKLFF.

The J gene is TRBJ2-1, the V gene TRBV19, with D perhaps being TRBD1 or TRBD2 (5 bases each). This CDR3 comprises 16 residues. Trimming took off 7 bases at V and 4 bases at J, with 20 bases between the two ends. Germline CDR1 reads LNHDA; CDR2 reads SQIVND (reference sequence). The CDR3 sequence: CASNRLGEGFYNEQFF. In DNA, the CDR3 is TGTGCCAGTAATCGACTGGGGGAAGGGTTTTACAATGAGCAGTTCTTC.

The chain couples TRBV29-1 to TRBJ1-2; no firm D call. In germline, CDR1 is SQVTM, CDR2 ANQGSEA. The CDR3 runs to 13 residues. V was cut by 6 bases and J by 2 bases, with 13 bases left in between. The CDR3 reads CSVSAGPNYGYTF. The DNA of the CDR3 is TGCAGCGTATCCGCCGGGCCAAACTATGGCTACACCTTC.

J is TRBJ1-1 and V is TRBV12-5; D unresolved. Germline CDR1 and CDR2: LGHNT and FRNRAP. This CDR3 comprises 14 residues. The germline V and J ends were trimmed by 4 bases and 1 base, with 10 bases remaining between them. The CDR3 DNA reads TGTGCTAGTGGTTACTTCACAAAGAACACTGAAGCTTTCTTT. Translation: CASGYFTKNTEAFF.

The chain uses TRBV11-2 and TRBJ2-5; a weak D match, TRBD1 (5 bases). V dropped 3 bases and J dropped 7 bases, with 18 bases sitting between them. CDR1 and CDR2 (germline): SGHAT, FQNNGV. The CDR3 runs to 15 residues. The CDR3 loop reads CASSLVPGNSGTQYF. CDR3 DNA: TGTGCCAGCAGCTTGGTGCCAGGGAACTCGGGGACCCAGTACTTC.

V gene TRBV10-1 combines with J gene TRBJ1-4; perhaps TRBD1 as D (5 bases). The V and J ends lost 0 bases and 6 bases respectively, with 11 bases between them. This CDR3 comprises 15 residues. Germline values: CDR1 WNHNN, CDR2 SYGVQD (reference sequence). This CDR3 reads CASSESRGFDEKLFF. As DNA, the CDR3 is TGCGCCAGCAGTGAGTCGAGGGGATTTGATGAAAAACTGTTTTTT.

The CDR3, as DNA: TGTGCCAGCAGCCAAGGGGAGAGGACAGGGTCCACCTACGAGCAGTACTTC. Its protein product is CASSQGERTGSTYEQYF. The V gene is TRBV14, the J gene TRBJ2-7; 8 nucleotides agree with TRBD1. This CDR3 is 17 amino acids long. V lost 1 base, J lost 2 bases, and 10 bases stayed unmatched. Germline lookup yields CDR1 SGHDN and CDR2 FVKESK.

The J gene is TRBJ2-1, the V gene TRBV6-6; unclear D gene. Trimming removed 2 bases at V and 2 bases at J, with 7 bases between. The CDR3 length is 14 residues. CDR1 and CDR2 (germline): MNHNY, SVGAGI (reference sequence). The CDR3 sequence: CASSYVITYNEQFF. CDR3 DNA sequence: TGTGCCAGCAGTTACGTAATTACCTACAATGAGCAGTTCTTC.

The chain is built from TRBV6-1 and TRBJ2-3; 7 positions match TRBD1. J was trimmed by 7 bases and V by 1 base; bases with no gene match: 14. The CDR3 covers 17 residues. Germline CDR1 and CDR2: MNHNS and SASEGT. The CDR3, as DNA: TGTGCCAGCAGTGAAGACAGGGGCAGCCTGCTCGTACATACGCAGTATTTT. This encodes CASSEDRGSLLVHTQYF.

The gene calls are TRBV5-8 and TRBJ2-2; D may be TRBD2 (6 bases). With 0 bases removed from V and 10 bases from J, the gap between germline ends came to 10 bases. Looked up from germline, CDR1 is SGHTS and CDR2 is YDEGEE. CDR3 size: 13 residues. CDR3 protein: CASSLGGGLELFF. CDR3 nucleotides: TGTGCCAGCAGCTTGGGAGGAGGGTTGGAGCTGTTTTTT. Full variable domain (rest looked up from reference TRBV5-8 and TRBJ2-2): EAGVTQSPTHLIKTRGQQATLRCSPISGHTSVYWYQQALGLGLQFLLWYDEGEERNRGNFPPRFSGRQFPNYSSELNVNALELEDSALYLCASSLGGGLELFFGEGSRLTVL.

The J gene is TRBJ2-7, the V gene TRBV5-6, with TRBD1 as a possible D gene (5 bases). Trimming removed 1 base at V and 4 bases at J, with 12 bases between. The V gene's germline CDR1 is SGHDT and CDR2 YYEEEE. This CDR3 has 14 amino acids. CDR3 sequence reads: CASSLQGTGYEQYF. Written as DNA, the CDR3 is TGTGCCAGCAGCTTGCAGGGAACAGGATACGAGCAGTACTTC.

V usage is TRBV4-3 and J usage is TRBJ2-1; 7 bases map to TRBD2. Germline assignment: CDR1 LGHNA and CDR2 YSLEER. Trimming removed 0 bases from V and 4 bases from J; junction bases left unmatched: 9. The CDR3 totals 17 residues. The CDR3 sequence is CASSQDLAGELYNEQFF. CDR3 sequence (DNA): TGCGCCAGCAGCCAAGACCTCGCGGGAGAACTATACAATGAGCAGTTCTTC.